One and the same sample provided the 18 T cell receptor beta chains below, sequenced in a study of blood T cell repertoires in COVID-19. Some clones are missing from TCRdb's copy, which holds only in-frame ones; the method was immunoSEQ multiplex PCR. The repertoire holds 250,000 to 300,000 clones, with around 89% as singletons. Sequencing was carried out using peripheral blood. Receptors originate from a woman aged 60 to 75 with acute or convalescent COVID-19.

This chain connects TRBV29-1 to TRBJ2-2; no clear D gene. Germline assignment: CDR1 SQVTM and CDR2 ANQGSEA. V dropped 8 bases and J dropped 3 bases, with 13 bases sitting between them. This CDR3 is built from 13 residues. This CDR3 is CSTAQAYTGELFF. Here the CDR3 DNA reads TGCAGCACGGCCCAGGCATACACCGGGGAGCTGTTTTTT.

The chain recombines TRBV5-4 with TRBJ2-2; D is perhaps TRBD2 (5 bases). V lost 2 bases to trimming and J lost 3 bases, with 11 bases between them. Germline values: CDR1 SGHNT, CDR2 YYREEE (reference sequence). This CDR3 comprises 15 residues. The CDR3 loop reads CASSFGEFDTGELFF. The CDR3 nucleotides read TGTGCCAGCAGCTTCGGGGAATTCGACACCGGGGAGCTGTTTTTT. Full variable domain (missing parts from reference TRBV5-4 and TRBJ2-2): ETGVTQSPTHLIKTRGQQVTLRCSSQSGHNTVSWYQQALGQGPQFIFQYYREEENGRGNFPPRFSGLQFPNYSSELNVNALELDDSALYLCASSFGEFDTGELFFGEGSRLTVL.

The chain is built from TRBV27 and TRBJ2-5, with 10 bases fitting TRBD2. The CDR3 runs 16 residues. The germline CDR1 and CDR2 sequences are MNHEY and SMNVEV (reference sequence). Unmatched junction bases numbered 11, after V lost 5 bases and J lost 5 bases. CDR3 nucleotide sequence: TGTGCCAGCAGTCCCATGACTAGCGGGCAAGCGGAGACCCAGTACTTC. Its translation is CASSPMTSGQAETQYF.

V usage is TRBV7-2 and J usage is TRBJ2-7; a weak D match, TRBD2 (6 bases). CDR3 length: 15 residues. The germline gives CDR1 SGHTA, CDR2 FQGNSA. Trimming took 1 base from V and 1 from J, leaving 11 bases between them. The DNA of the CDR3 is TGTGCCAGCAGCTTAGAGGGCGGGAATTCCTACGAGCAGTACTTC. Its translation: CASSLEGGNSYEQYF.

J is TRBJ2-5 and V is TRBV19, with 14 bases identical to TRBD2. J was trimmed by 1 base and V by 1 base; bases with no gene match: 2. The CDR3 has 17 residues. Germline V gives CDR1 LNHDA, CDR2 SQIVND (reference sequence). As DNA, the CDR3 is TGTGCCAGTAGTATAGGGACTAGCGGGGGGTTCCAAGAGACCCAGTACTTC. Its protein product is CASSIGTSGGFQETQYF. The full variable domain, completed using reference TRBV19 and TRBJ2-5, is DGGITQSPKYLFRKEGQNVTLSCEQNLNHDAMYWYRQDPGQGLRLIYYSQIVNDFQKGDIAEGYSVSREKKESFPLTVTSAQKNPTAFYLCASSIGTSGGFQETQYFGPGTRLLVL.

The gene calls are TRBV5-4 and TRBJ2-1; 12 bases are a match to TRBD1. The CDR3 runs to 15 residues. The germline CDR1 and CDR2 sequences are SGHNT and YYREEE (reference sequence). The V and J ends lost 5 bases and 6 bases, in that order; junction bases with no gene match: 6. CDR3 DNA sequence: TGTGCCAGCAGTTTACCGGGACAGGGGGCCAATGAGCAGTTCTTC. It encodes CASSLPGQGANEQFF.

This clone was observed a single time. J is TRBJ1-5 and V is TRBV18, with D perhaps TRBD1 (6 bases). Trimming took 3 bases from V and 6 from J, leaving 24 bases between them. Looked up from germline, CDR1 is KGHSH and CDR2 is LQKENI. This CDR3 spans 18 amino acids. The CDR3 DNA reads as TGTGCCAGCTCACCCGCCCCACCGGGGGGGGGCGTTGGTCAGCCCCAGCATTTT. This translates into CASSPAPPGGGVGQPQHF.

Regarding this clone: The same CDR3 can be traced to other DNA sequences in this sample. J is TRBJ2-1 and V is TRBV4-1; D perhaps matches TRBD1 (6 bases). Germline lookup yields CDR1 MGHRA and CDR2 YSYEKL. The CDR3 is made up of 12 amino acids. V dropped 4 bases and J dropped 7 bases, with 8 bases sitting between them. The CDR3 is CASSPTGNEQFF. The CDR3 region has the DNA TGCGCCAGCAGCCCGACAGGAAATGAGCAGTTCTTC.

This chain links TRBV6-1 with TRBJ2-1, with TRBD2 matching 8 bases. Per the germline V gene, CDR1 is MNHNS and CDR2 is SASEGT. The CDR3 is 12 amino acids. The V segment lost 1 base and the J segment 10 bases; nucleotides outside the gene matches: 0. CDR3 nucleotides: TGTGCCAGCAGTGAAGGACTAGCGGAGCAGTTCTTC. It translates to CASSEGLAEQFF.

The rearrangement uses TRBV10-3 and TRBJ2-6; D not certain. The CDR3 length is 15 residues. V gave up 3 bases and J gave up 0 bases, with 6 bases separating them. Germline-derived CDR1 and CDR2 are ENHRY and SYGVKD. The CDR3 loop reads CAISDPNSGANVLTF. DNA for the CDR3: TGTGCCATCAGTGACCCAAACTCTGGGGCCAACGTCCTGACTTTC.

V gene TRBV27 combines with J gene TRBJ2-5; D remains ambiguous. V lost 3 bases and J 1 base, leaving 6 bases between the germline ends. The germline CDR1 and CDR2 sequences are MNHEY and SMNVEV (reference sequence). This CDR3 spans 13 amino acids. The CDR3 region is CASSFSFQETQYF. Here the CDR3 DNA reads TGTGCCAGCAGTTTTAGCTTCCAAGAGACCCAGTACTTC.

The genes are TRBV28 and TRBJ1-5; D not certain. Trimming removed 3 bases from V and 7 bases from J, with 19 bases in between. CDR3 length: 16 amino acids. Looked up from germline, CDR1 is MDHEN and CDR2 is SYDVKM. CDR3 nucleotide sequence: TGTGCCAGCAGTTTCTCTTGGACTGAGGGAGGACAGCCCCAGCATTTT. Translation gives CASSFSWTEGGQPQHF. Full variable domain (rest looked up from reference TRBV28 and TRBJ1-5): DVKVTQSSRYLVKRTGEKVFLECVQDMDHENMFWYRQDPGLGLRLIYFSYDVKMKEKGDIPEGYSVSREKKERFSLILESASTNQTSMYLCASSFSWTEGGQPQHFGDGTRLSIL.

This clone was seen a single time. The CDR3 spells CASSQEKGGQPQHF. For the CDR3, the DNA is TGCGCCAGCAGCCAAGAAAAGGGAGGGCAGCCCCAGCATTTT. The genes are TRBV4-3 and TRBJ1-5; D is undetermined. In germline, CDR1 is LGHNA, CDR2 YSLEER. The CDR3 contains 14 residues. Trimming cost V 0 bases and J 7 bases, with 10 bases left between them.

The CDR3 loop is CASSLSGSNNEQFF. In DNA, the CDR3 is TGTGCCAGCAGTCTTAGCGGGAGTAACAATGAGCAGTTCTTC. The chain is built from TRBV28 and TRBJ2-1, with 9 bases lining up with TRBD2. CDR1 and CDR2 (germline): MDHEN, SYDVKM. The CDR3 spans 14 residues. J was trimmed by 5 bases and V by 5 bases; bases with no gene match: 4.

This chain uses TRBV21-1 with TRBJ2-2; no DNA check was done on the table's D call, TRBD2. TRBV21-1 is a documented pseudogene. CDR3 length equals 13 residues. The CDR3 is CAHPERNTGELFF. The CDR3 DNA is TGTGCCCACCCGGAGAGGAACACCGGGGAGCTGTTTTTT.

This sequence joins TRBV5-1 and TRBJ2-1, with TRBD2 matching 8 bases. V lost 0 bases, J lost 0 bases, and 5 bases stayed unmatched. Per germline, CDR1 SGHRS and CDR2 YFSETQ. CDR3 length: 17 residues. CDR3 nucleotides: TGCGCCAGCAGCTTGGACGCGGGGGGCCTCTCCTACAATGAGCAGTTCTTC. Its protein product is CASSLDAGGLSYNEQFF.

CDR3 nucleotides: TGCGCCAGCAGCCAAGACAGGGGGAACTCTGGAAACACCATATATTTT. It is translated as CASSQDRGNSGNTIYF. The V gene is TRBV4-1, the J gene TRBJ1-3; 7 positions match TRBD1. The J segment lost 0 bases and the V segment lost 0 bases, leaving 2 bases of the junction unmatched. Germline CDR1 MGHRA, CDR2 YSYEKL. The CDR3 is 16 amino acids.

The J gene is TRBJ2-5, the V gene TRBV5-1; D might be TRBD2 (5 bases). Germline values: CDR1 SGHRS, CDR2 YFSETQ. Trimming left V 2 bases short and J 2 bases short, with 7 bases between. The CDR3 loop spans 13 amino acids. This CDR3 reads CASSFGGQETQYF. Here the CDR3 DNA reads TGCGCCAGCAGCTTTGGCGGGCAAGAGACCCAGTACTTC.